The entry below gives a single TCR beta chain sequence along with its context. Germline CDR1 SEHNR, CDR2 FQNEAQ (reference sequence). This CDR3 region has 15 residues. J gave up 6 bases and V 3 bases, and 8 bases lay outside the gene matches. Sequencing used immunoSEQ multiplex PCR; TCRdb keeps in-frame clones, though not all of them. This sample has 40,000 to 60,000 clones, with around nine tenths found just once. The data are from a study of technical replicates of blood from a few donors. V usage is TRBV7-9 and J usage is TRBJ2-7; 10 nucleotides agree with TRBD1. This receptor was identified in a human donor in good health. Some clones in this sample may be carry-over from other donors' samples. The sequenced sample was PBMCs. The DNA for the CDR3 is TGTGCCAGCAGCTTCCGGGACAGGGGAAGTGGCGAGCAGTACTTC. Amino acid sequence: CASSFRDRGSGEQYF.